The 32 T cell receptor beta chains reported below all come from one sample, sequenced in a study of cytomegalovirus exposure and HLA in healthy donors. Primers included in the PCR were 60 Vbeta and 13 Jbeta primers. The data were produced by immunoSEQ multiplex PCR, yet TCRdb's version contains in-frame clones alone and is incomplete. The sample includes about 170,000 clones, less than 80% seen only once; the top ten take less than 0.9%. The material sequenced was PBMCs. The receptor set was obtained from a female donor in good health and CMV-seronegative.

The V call is TRBV5-1, the J call TRBJ1-1; tentative D call: TRBD1 (6 bases). CDR3 length: 15 residues. Per the germline V gene, CDR1 is SGHRS and CDR2 is YFSETQ. V was pared by 2 bases and J by 1 base, with 12 bases between. The CDR3 DNA reads TGCGCCAGCAGCTTCAGGGGCGACGAGAACACTGAAGCTTTCTTT. This codes for CASSFRGDENTEAFF.

This clone was observed a few times. At one boundary the junction diverges from the germline segment, which might be a read error. The V call is TRBV5-4, the J call TRBJ2-6, with 11 bases aligning to TRBD1. Germline CDR1 SGHNT, CDR2 YYREEE (reference sequence). The CDR3 has 16 amino acids. The CDR3: CSVGTGGTSGANGLTF. The CDR3 DNA sequence: TGCTCCGTCGGGACAGGGGGTACCTCTGGGGCCAACGGCCTGACTTTC.

V usage is TRBV13 and J usage is TRBJ2-5; weak D call: TRBD2 (7 bases). The J call may be mistaken, given a closer DNA end match to TRBJ2-7. Looked up from germline, CDR1 is PRHDT and CDR2 is FYEKMQ (reference sequence). CDR3 length: 17 amino acids. The CDR3, as DNA: TGTGCCAGCAGCTTAGGGGGGGGGCGAATGGGCTCCTACGAGCAGTACTTC. Amino acids: CASSLGGGRMGSYEQYF.

The chain joins TRBV2 to TRBJ2-1, with 10 bases aligning to TRBD1. Per germline, CDR1 SNHLY and CDR2 FYNNEI. The trim removed 7 bases at V and 10 bases at J, leaving 10 bases unmatched. The CDR3 is 14 amino acids. The CDR3 bases are TGTGCCAGCAACAGGGACAGGGGTGATTACGAGCAGTTCTTC. It encodes CASNRDRGDYEQFF.

The chain joins TRBV6-6 to TRBJ2-5; the match to TRBD2 covers 7 bases. J gave up 4 bases and V 6 bases, and 8 bases lay outside the gene matches. CDR1 and CDR2 from the germline V gene are MNHNY and SVGAGI (reference sequence). The CDR3 has 14 amino acids. CDR3 DNA: TGTGCCAGCAGGCCGGGGGGTGGAGGAGAGACCCAGTACTTC. It specifies CASRPGGGGETQYF.

The CDR3, as DNA: TGTGCCAGCAGCCTTGATTTAACCGGGGGTGGCTACACCTTC. Encoded protein: CASSLDLTGGGYTF. The chain links TRBV7-9 to TRBJ1-2, with a tentative D call TRBD1 (5 bases). The CDR3 totals 14 residues. Germline V gene data show CDR1 as SEHNR and CDR2 as FQNEAQ (reference sequence). Trimming removed 5 bases at V and 7 bases at J, with 17 bases between.

The genes are TRBV30 and TRBJ1-5, with D perhaps TRBD1 (6 bases). Deletions cut 2 bases from V and 9 bases from J, with 14 bases between. There are 13 residues in the CDR3. Germline V lookup: CDR1 GTSNPN, CDR2 SVGIG (reference sequence). CDR3 protein: CAWSPGDVAPQHF. DNA for the CDR3: TGTGCCTGGAGTCCAGGGGACGTAGCGCCCCAGCATTTT.

To note about this clone: Mismatch with germline at one junction end may stem from a read error. This chain uses TRBV6-5 with TRBJ2-4, with no clear D. The germline CDR1 and CDR2 sequences are MNHEY and SVGAGI. The length of the CDR3 is 14 residues. The CDR3 bases are TGTGCCAGCAGTTACGACGGATCCAAAAACAGTCAGTACTTC. It encodes CASSYDGSKNSQYF.

The CDR3 sequence is CASSQDRDSSIYF. The CDR3 bases are TGCGCCAGCAGCCAAGACAGGGATTCGTCCATATATTTT. The chain joins TRBV4-3 to TRBJ1-3; D is perhaps TRBD1 (5 bases). V was clipped by 0 bases and J by 11 bases, with 11 bases between them. Germline assignment: CDR1 LGHNA and CDR2 YSLEER. This CDR3 contains 13 residues.

The chain carries TRBV7-3 and TRBJ2-7, with 13 bases aligning to TRBD2. Per the germline V gene, CDR1 is SGHTA and CDR2 is FQGTGA. The CDR3 extends over 14 amino acids. V was pared by 6 bases and J by 6 bases, with 5 bases of the junction left unmatched. The CDR3 here is CASRSGLAGSEQYF. In DNA form, the CDR3 reads TGTGCCAGCAGGTCGGGACTAGCGGGATCCGAGCAGTACTTC.

The chain employs TRBV5-1 and TRBJ1-3; possible D gene TRBD1, 6 bases. The CDR3 consists of 17 residues. V was shortened by 3 bases and J by 0 bases, with 16 bases between the two germline ends. Germline CDR1 is SGHRS and CDR2 is YFSETQ. The CDR3 is CASSWGQPSVSGNTIYF. In DNA form, the CDR3 reads TGCGCCAGCAGCTGGGGGCAACCATCGGTCTCTGGAAACACCATATATTTT.

The V and J genes are TRBV6-5 and TRBJ2-7; no clear D. Germline V gives CDR1 MNHEY, CDR2 SVGAGI. The CDR3 is 9 amino acids. CDR3 in DNA: TGTGCCAGCCCTCGGCAGCATGCGGTC. It is translated as CASPRQHAV.

A few counts support this clone. This rearrangement joins TRBV4-3 to TRBJ1-5, with 7 nucleotides matching TRBD1. There are 17 residues in the CDR3. Looked up from germline, CDR1 is LGHNA and CDR2 is YSLEER. V dropped 0 bases and J dropped 4; count of bases not matched to a gene: 9. CDR3 DNA: TGCGCCAGCAGCCAAGACGGGTTTACAGGGGCAAATCAGCCCCAGCATTTT. Residues: CASSQDGFTGANQPQHF.

This clone was detected once. The chain carries TRBV7-3 and TRBJ1-5; TRBD1 agrees at 7 bases. The germline CDR1 and CDR2 sequences are SGHTA and FQGTGA. This CDR3 spans 14 amino acids. V lost 5 bases, J lost 7 bases, and 8 bases stayed unmatched. The CDR3 nucleotides are TGTGCCAGCAGCAAACAGGGGAAAGGCCAGCCCCAGCATTTT. Translating gives CASSKQGKGQPQHF.

In regard to this clone: Its ends do not fully match the called genes, so a read error is possible. The chain has TRBV15 and TRBJ2-6, with TRBD1 matching 8 bases. Germline CDR1 reads LNHNV; CDR2 reads YYDKDF (reference sequence). This CDR3 has 18 residues. The CDR3 sequence is CATSRDRTGRSGANGLTF. The CDR3 nucleotides read TGTGCCACCAGCAGAGACCGGACAGGGCGCTCTGGGGCCAACGGCCTGACTTTC.

V usage is TRBV27 and J usage is TRBJ1-2; 9 nucleotides line up with TRBD1. The CDR3 extends over 15 amino acids. V gave up 3 bases and J gave up 6 bases; unmatched junction bases: 8. Germline-derived CDR1 and CDR2 are MNHEY and SMNVEV (reference sequence). CDR3 DNA: TGTGCCAGCAGTTTTGGGGACAGGGAATGGGATGGCTACACCTTC. It encodes CASSFGDREWDGYTF.

The V gene is TRBV5-1, the J gene TRBJ2-3; 13 bases are shared with TRBD2. Germline CDR1 SGHRS, CDR2 YFSETQ. The CDR3 contains 17 residues. The junction had 5 bases not matched to a gene; V was cut back by 2 bases and J by 2 bases. The CDR3 nucleotides read TGCGCCAGCAGCTTACCGGGACTAGCGGGGACCACAGATACGCAGTATTTT. It encodes CASSLPGLAGTTDTQYF.

The rearrangement uses TRBV9 and TRBJ2-3, with D possibly matching TRBD1 (6 bases). This CDR3 region has 16 residues. The V end was cut by 0 bases, the J end by 0 bases, with 11 bases between. From germline, CDR1 is SGDLS and CDR2 YYNGEE. CDR3 in DNA: TGTGCCAGCAGCGTAGTGGGGACACCTAGCACAGATACGCAGTATTTT. This sequence encodes CASSVVGTPSTDTQYF.

The chain has TRBV2 and TRBJ1-1; D unclear. In germline, CDR1 is SNHLY, CDR2 FYNNEI. The CDR3 has 13 amino acids. Trimming cost V 7 bases and J 5 bases, with 14 bases left between them. CDR3 sequence: CASNRREGTEAFF. The CDR3 DNA is TGTGCCAGCAATCGACGGGAGGGAACTGAAGCTTTCTTT.

The gene calls are TRBV19 and TRBJ2-1; D is perhaps TRBD1 (5 bases). CDR3 length: 15 amino acids. Deletions cut 7 bases from V and 0 bases from J, with 13 bases between. Germline-derived CDR1 and CDR2 are LNHDA and SQIVND (reference sequence). The CDR3 reads CASNVGVSSYNEQFF. CDR3 DNA sequence: TGTGCCAGTAATGTAGGGGTCAGCTCCTACAATGAGCAGTTCTTC.

This chain uses TRBV5-4 with TRBJ1-1; D is possibly TRBD1 (5 bases). Germline CDR1 reads SGHNT; CDR2 reads YYREEE (reference sequence). The CDR3 runs to 14 residues. V lost 4 bases and J 2 bases, leaving 12 bases between the germline ends. CDR3 in amino acids: CASSDQGVNTEAFF. The CDR3 DNA sequence: TGTGCCAGCAGCGATCAAGGGGTTAACACTGAAGCTTTCTTT.

The rearrangement joins TRBV7-3 to TRBJ2-3, with TRBD1 matching over 8 bases. Losses at the gene ends were 5 bases for V and 9 bases for J; bases not matched to a gene: 4. Germline V gene lookup returns CDR1 SGHTA and CDR2 FQGTGA. This CDR3 is 12 amino acids long. The CDR3 DNA reads TGTGCCAGCAGCCTCGGACAGGGAACGCAGTATTTT. It specifies CASSLGQGTQYF.

This chain joins TRBV19 and TRBJ2-5; TRBD2 aligns across 9 bases. Germline loops: CDR1 LNHDA, CDR2 SQIVND (reference sequence). The CDR3 spans 16 residues. V was pared by 3 bases and J by 5 bases, with 10 bases of the junction left unmatched. CDR3 coding DNA: TGTGCCAGTAGTATTGGAGGGCGGGGGGGCCAGGAGACCCAGTACTTC. It encodes CASSIGGRGGQETQYF.

This clone appeared a few times. The chain links TRBV5-1 to TRBJ1-2, with D perhaps matching TRBD1 (6 bases). Between the trimmed V and J ends, which lost 0 bases and 8 bases, there was a span of 14 bases. This CDR3 has 14 residues. Germline V CDR1 and CDR2: SGHRS, YFSETQ. This CDR3 reads CASSLAAGVGGYTF. CDR3 sequence (DNA): TGCGCCAGCAGCTTGGCCGCAGGGGTGGGCGGCTACACCTTC.

This clone came up a few times. The chain carries TRBV5-6 and TRBJ1-1, with 8 nucleotides matching TRBD1. From germline, CDR1 is SGHDT and CDR2 YYEEEE. J lost 3 bases, V lost 0 bases, and 10 bases had no gene match. There are 17 residues in the CDR3. The chain's CDR3 is CASSLVTGGRKYTEAFF. CDR3 sequence (DNA): TGTGCCAGCAGCTTGGTTACAGGGGGAAGAAAGTACACTGAAGCTTTCTTT. Variable domain in full (rest from reference TRBV5-6 and TRBJ1-1): DAGVTQSPTHLIKTRGQQVTLRCSPKSGHDTVSWYQQALGQGPQFIFQYYEEEERQRGNFPDRFSGHQFPNYSSELNVNALLLGDSALYLCASSLVTGGRKYTEAFFGQGTRLTVV.

This clone was seen a few times. The final CDR3 position lacks the conserved phenylalanine or tryptophan, pointing to a likely read error. Because the CDR3's place on the DNA is in doubt, the DNA is left out and the CDR3 is given as listed by TCRdb. The V gene is TRBV6-5, the J gene TRBJ1-2; TRBD1, the D gene given by the table, was not confirmed from the DNA. The CDR3 region is 10 residues in length, termini included. CDR1 and CDR2 (germline): MNHEY, SVGAGI. The CDR3: CASSYSHGPD.

The chain recombines TRBV5-5 with TRBJ2-5, with D maybe TRBD2 (6 bases). The V gene's germline CDR1 is SGHKS and CDR2 YYEKEE (reference sequence). This CDR3 contains 16 residues. Deletions cut 4 bases from V and 1 base from J, with 17 bases between. The CDR3 DNA reads TGTGCCAGCAGCGAACTGGGATCGGGGGTCCAAGAGACCCAGTACTTC. Translating gives CASSELGSGVQETQYF.

The chain is built from TRBV28 and TRBJ2-7; a possible D gene is TRBD1 (5 bases). The V end lost 4 bases, the J end lost 2 bases, and 15 bases lay between the germline ends. Germline V CDR1 and CDR2: MDHEN, SYDVKM. This CDR3 has 15 amino acids. The CDR3 DNA is TGTGCCAGCAGTTCCCCCTATTCGGACACCTACGAGCAGTACTTC. Translation gives CASSSPYSDTYEQYF.

The V and J genes are TRBV4-3 and TRBJ2-2; a possible D gene is TRBD2 (5 bases). Trimming left V 0 bases short and J 1 base short, with 12 bases between. The CDR3 is 17 residues long. Germline V gives CDR1 LGHNA, CDR2 YSLEER. The CDR3 spells CASSQDYEGRNTGELFF. In nucleotides, the CDR3 is TGCGCCAGCAGCCAAGATTACGAGGGCCGGAACACCGGGGAGCTGTTTTTT.

This clone was counted only a few times. J is TRBJ2-7 and V is TRBV4-3; 10 positions match TRBD1. V gave up 4 bases and J gave up 2 bases; unmatched junction bases: 2. The CDR3 contains 14 residues. Germline V gene data show CDR1 as LGHNA and CDR2 as YSLEER. The DNA of the CDR3 is TGCGCCAGCAGCCCTGGGACAGGGGCCTACGAGCAGTACTTC. This sequence encodes CASSPGTGAYEQYF.

The chain is built from TRBV30 and TRBJ2-5; no definite D call. The J call may be in error: the DNA end matches TRBJ2-7 better. The CDR3 consists of 13 residues. The V gene's germline CDR1 is GTSNPN and CDR2 SVGIG (reference sequence). DNA for the CDR3: TGTGCCTGGAGTTCGGGTCTATCCTACGAGCAGTACTTC. Protein sequence: CAWSSGLSYEQYF.

Details on this clone: In the same sample, other DNA sequences code for this CDR3. The rearrangement links TRBV6-1 to TRBJ1-5, with D perhaps TRBD1 (6 bases). V dropped 7 bases and J dropped 7 bases, with 20 bases sitting between them. The CDR3 has 15 residues. Germline CDR1 and CDR2: MNHNS and SASEGT. The CDR3 region is CASTETGGGRQPQHF. DNA of the CDR3: TGTGCCAGCACCGAGACGGGGGGCGGGAGACAGCCCCAGCATTTT.